This T cell receptor (beta chain) was sequenced during a study of blood T cell repertoires in COVID-19. Study-wide context: Samples taken during acute and convalescent COVID-19 were collected in the United States, Italy and Spain.

Authors' methods: Reference gene primer amplification in the assay estimated nucleated cell counts. Some clones are missing from TCRdb's copy, which holds only in-frame ones; the method was immunoSEQ multiplex PCR. V and J calls and clone size are as listed in that table; D and trimming were resolved from the DNA. This table holds approximately 300,000 clones, about nine tenths found once. The CDR3 is 18 residues long. Germline lookup yields CDR1 SEHNR and CDR2 FQNEAQ (reference sequence). J gave up 1 base and V 2 bases, and 10 bases lay outside the gene matches. Cohorts were assigned according to the clinical history that participants reported.

The receptor comes from a woman under 30 who had recovered from COVID-19. The sequenced sample was PBMCs or T cells enriched from blood (not recorded which). This chain uses TRBV7-9 with TRBJ1-1; 10 bases match TRBD1. DNA of the CDR3: TGTGCCAGCAGCTTACTGACAGGGGGCGGCTTGTGGAACACTGAAGCTTTCTTT. It specifies CASSLLTGGGLWNTEAFF.